This T cell receptor beta chain was recovered during a study of identical twins. V shed 4 bases and J 4 bases; nucleotides not matched to a gene: 8. CDR3 length: 15 amino acids. Germline CDR1 and CDR2: SGHRS and YFSETQ. This clonotype was observed a few times. No antigen is known for it. General study findings and limits: The authors noted that invariant MAIT and iNKT cells could partly confound zero-insertion analyses.

Each CDR3 protein is one row after TCRdb ran MiXCR on the 5' RACE reads. The data contain roughly 470,000 distinct CDR3 sequences, 13% to 15% of them singletons. This same sample was also part of a study on yellow fever vaccine responses in identical twins.

V gene TRBV5-1 combines with J gene TRBJ2-5; 9 nucleotides agree with TRBD1. The specimen sequenced was CD4+ T cells sorted from blood. The origin of this receptor is a woman aged 18 to 35 in good health. The DNA for the CDR3 is TGCGCCAGCAGCGGGACGGACAGGGGAACAGAGACCCAGTACTTC. Translation gives CASSGTDRGTETQYF.